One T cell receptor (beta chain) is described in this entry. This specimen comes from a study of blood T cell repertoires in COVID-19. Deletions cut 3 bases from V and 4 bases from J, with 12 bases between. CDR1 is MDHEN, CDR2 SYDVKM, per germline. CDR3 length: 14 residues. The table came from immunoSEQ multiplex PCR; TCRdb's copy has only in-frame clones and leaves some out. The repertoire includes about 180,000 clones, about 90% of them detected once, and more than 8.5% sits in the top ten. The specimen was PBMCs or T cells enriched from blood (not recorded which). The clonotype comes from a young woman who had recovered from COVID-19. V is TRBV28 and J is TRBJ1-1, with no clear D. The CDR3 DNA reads TGTGCCAGCAGTTTGCTCGTTGGGAGCACTGAAGCTTTCTTT. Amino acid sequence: CASSLLVGSTEAFF.